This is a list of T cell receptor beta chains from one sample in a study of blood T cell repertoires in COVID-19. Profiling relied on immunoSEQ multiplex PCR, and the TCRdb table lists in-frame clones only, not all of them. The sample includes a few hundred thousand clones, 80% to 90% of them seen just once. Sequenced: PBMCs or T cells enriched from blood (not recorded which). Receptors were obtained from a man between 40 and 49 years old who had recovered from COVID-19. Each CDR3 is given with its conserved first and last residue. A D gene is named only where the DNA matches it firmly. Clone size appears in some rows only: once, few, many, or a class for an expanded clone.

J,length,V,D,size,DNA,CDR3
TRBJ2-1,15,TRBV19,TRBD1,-,TGTGCCAGTAGCCTGGGACAGGGGGCGAACAATGAGCAGTTCTTC,CASSLGQGANNEQFF
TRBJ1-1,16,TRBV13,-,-,TGTGCCAGCAGCTTACGGGCAGGGATCAGGAACACTGAAGCTTTCTTT,CASSLRAGIRNTEAFF
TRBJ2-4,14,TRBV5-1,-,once,TGCGCCAGCACCAACGGGAGAGGGAAAAACATTCAGTACTTC,CASTNGRGKNIQYF
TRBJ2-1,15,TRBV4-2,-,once,TGTGCCAGCAGCGGGACTGGGAGCTCCTACAATGAGCAGTTCTTC,CASSGTGSSYNEQFF
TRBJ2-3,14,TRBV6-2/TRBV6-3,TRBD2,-,TGTGCCAGCAGTTACCGGGAGGGACTAGATACGCAGTATTTT,CASSYREGLDTQYF
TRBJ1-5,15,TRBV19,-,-,TGTGCCAGTAGCTCCGGCTCAGGGGGCAATCAGCCCCAGCATTTT,CASSSGSGGNQPQHF
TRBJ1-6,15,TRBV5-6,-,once,TGTGCCAGCAGCTTATCAGGAGGGGAATATTCACCCCTCCACTTT,CASSLSGGEYSPLHF
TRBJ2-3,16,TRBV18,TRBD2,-,TGTGCCAGCTCGTCAAGCGCTAGCGGGAGAACAGATACGCAGTATTTT,CASSSSASGRTDTQYF
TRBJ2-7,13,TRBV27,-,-,TGTGCCAGCAGTTTAGGCGGGGACTACGAGCAGTACTTC,CASSLGGDYEQYF
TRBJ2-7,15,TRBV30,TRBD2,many,TGTGCCTGGAGTGTACGATGGACTAGCGTTACCGAGCAGTACTTC,CAWSVRWTSVTEQYF
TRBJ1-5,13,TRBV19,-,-,TGTGCCAGTAGTCTAAGTAATATTCAGCCCCAGCATTTT,CASSLSNIQPQHF
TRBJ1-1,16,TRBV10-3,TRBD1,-,TGTGCCATCAGTGAAGCCGGGACAGGGGGCAGGACTGAAGCTTTCTTT,CAISEAGTGGRTEAFF
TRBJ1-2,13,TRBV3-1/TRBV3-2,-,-,TGTGCCAGCAGCCCGGGGGGAGTCTATGGCTACACCTTC,CASSPGGVYGYTF
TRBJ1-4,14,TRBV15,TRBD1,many,TGTGCCACCAGCCCGGGACAGGGGGAAGAAAAACTGTTTTTT,CATSPGQGEEKLFF
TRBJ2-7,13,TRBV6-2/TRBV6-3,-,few,TGTGCCAGCAGTTACTACAGGAGATACGAGCAGTACTTC,CASSYYRRYEQYF
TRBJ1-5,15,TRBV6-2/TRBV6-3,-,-,TGTGCCAGCAGCCGAAGGACGGACAGCCATCAGCCCCAGCATTTT,CASSRRTDSHQPQHF
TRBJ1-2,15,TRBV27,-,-,TGTGCCAGCAGTTTGAGGTCAGAAAGCTTCTATGGCTACACCTTC,CASSLRSESFYGYTF
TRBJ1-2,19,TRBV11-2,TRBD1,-,TGTGCCAGCAGCTCATATACTACTAGGTTAGGGACAGGGCTGTATGGCTACACCTTC,CASSSYTTRLGTGLYGYTF
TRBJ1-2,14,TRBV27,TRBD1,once,TGTGCCAGCAGTTTTTTGGACAGGGCCGGGGGCTACACCTTC,CASSFLDRAGGYTF
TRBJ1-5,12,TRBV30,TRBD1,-,TGTGCCTGGAGTTTACGGACAGGGGTTCAGCATTTT,CAWSLRTGVQHF
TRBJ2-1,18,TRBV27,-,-,TGTGCCAGCAGTTTACGGGGATCCACAAGGGTTTCCTACAATGAGCAGTTCTTC,CASSLRGSTRVSYNEQFF
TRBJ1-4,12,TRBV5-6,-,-,TGTGCCAGCCGTTCTACTAATGAAAAACTGTTTTTT,CASRSTNEKLFF
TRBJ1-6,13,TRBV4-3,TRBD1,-,TGCGCCAGCGCAGGGGGCTTGGGTTCACCCCTCCACTTT,CASAGGLGSPLHF
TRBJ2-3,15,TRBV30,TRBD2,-,TGTGCCCGAGCCCCTAGCGGGGGGTACACAGATACGCAGTATTTT,CARAPSGGYTDTQYF
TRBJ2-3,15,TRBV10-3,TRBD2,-,TGTGCCATCAGTGAGGAGGCGGGGGGCACAGATACGCAGTATTTT,CAISEEAGGTDTQYF
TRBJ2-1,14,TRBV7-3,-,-,TGTGCCAGCAGCTTAGAGGGGGACTACAATGAGCAGTTCTTC,CASSLEGDYNEQFF
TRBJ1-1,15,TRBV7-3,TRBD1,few,TGTGCCAGCAGCTTCACAGGGGGCTTGATCACTGAAGCTTTCTTT,CASSFTGGLITEAFF
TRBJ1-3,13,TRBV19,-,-,TGTGCCACTCGGAGGATAACTGGAAACACCATATATTTT,CATRRITGNTIYF
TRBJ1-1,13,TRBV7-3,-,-,TGTGCCAGCAGCTTCCCGGGGGACACTGAAGCTTTCTTT,CASSFPGDTEAFF